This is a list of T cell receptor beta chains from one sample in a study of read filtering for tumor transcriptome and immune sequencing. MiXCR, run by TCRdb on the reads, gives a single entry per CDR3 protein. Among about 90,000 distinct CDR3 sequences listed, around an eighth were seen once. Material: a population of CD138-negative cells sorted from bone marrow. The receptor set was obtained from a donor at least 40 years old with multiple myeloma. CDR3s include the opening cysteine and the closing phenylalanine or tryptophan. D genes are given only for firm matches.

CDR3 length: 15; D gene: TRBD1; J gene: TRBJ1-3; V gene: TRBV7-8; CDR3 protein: CASSPDRVGGNTIYF
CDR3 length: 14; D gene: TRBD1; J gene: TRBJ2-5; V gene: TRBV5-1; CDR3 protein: CASSPGTGGETQYF
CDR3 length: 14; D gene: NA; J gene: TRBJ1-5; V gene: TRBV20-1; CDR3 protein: CSARMTDGNQPQHF
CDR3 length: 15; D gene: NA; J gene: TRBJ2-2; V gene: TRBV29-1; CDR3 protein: CSVEDSRFDTGERFF
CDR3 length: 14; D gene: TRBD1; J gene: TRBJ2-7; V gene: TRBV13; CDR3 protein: CASSPRGQADEQYF
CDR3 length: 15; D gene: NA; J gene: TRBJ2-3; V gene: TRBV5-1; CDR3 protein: CASSLFDGNTDTQYF
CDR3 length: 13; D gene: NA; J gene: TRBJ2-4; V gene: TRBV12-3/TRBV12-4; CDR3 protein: CASSFSGEDIQYF
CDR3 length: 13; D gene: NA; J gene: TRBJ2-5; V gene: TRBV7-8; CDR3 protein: CASSAGGGPTQYF
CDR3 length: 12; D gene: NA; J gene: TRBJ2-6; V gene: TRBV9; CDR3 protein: CASSVEPNVLTF
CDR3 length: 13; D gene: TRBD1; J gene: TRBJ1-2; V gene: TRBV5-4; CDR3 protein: CASSLGQGDGYTF
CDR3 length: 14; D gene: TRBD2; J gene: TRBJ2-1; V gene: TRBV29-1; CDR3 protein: CSLYSGRDFNEQFF
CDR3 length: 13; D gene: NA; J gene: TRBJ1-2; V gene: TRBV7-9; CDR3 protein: CASSLAEGPGYTF
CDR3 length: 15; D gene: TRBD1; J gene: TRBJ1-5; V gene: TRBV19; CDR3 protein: CASSIRQGRNQPQHF
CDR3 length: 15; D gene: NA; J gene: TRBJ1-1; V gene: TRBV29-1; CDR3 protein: CSVKIGADRLAEAFF
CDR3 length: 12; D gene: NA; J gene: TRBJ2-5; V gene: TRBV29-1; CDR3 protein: CSVAVSQETQYF
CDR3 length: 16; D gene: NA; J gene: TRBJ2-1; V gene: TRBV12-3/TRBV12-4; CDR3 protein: CASSPYRAITYNEQFF
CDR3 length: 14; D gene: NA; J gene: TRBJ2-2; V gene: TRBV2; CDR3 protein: CASNSGTNTGELFF